Listed below are T cell receptor beta chains from one sample, sequenced in a study of immune evolution from preneoplasia to lung adenocarcinoma. TCRdb's table, derived via immunoSEQ multiplex PCR, lists solely in-frame clones and lacks some. Here the sample spans approximately 7,200 clones, about 85% being singletons. Sequences were obtained from FFPE minimally invasive lung adenocarcinoma tissue. The receptors were sampled from a person aged 80 or over with lung adenocarcinoma. Both conserved end residues are part of each CDR3. D genes are given only for firm matches. Size is omitted from some rows. Given values are once, few, many or a class for expanded clones.

size,J,D,V,DNA,CDR3
once,TRBJ2-7,.,TRBV7-2,TGTGCCAGCAGCGCCTCCTACGAGCAGTACTTC,CASSASYEQYF
once,TRBJ2-7,.,TRBV11-2,TGTGCCAGCAGCTCCCGAACAAGGTACTACGAGCAGTACTTC,CASSSRTRYYEQYF
.,TRBJ2-7,.,TRBV6-1,TGTGCCAGCAGCACAAACTACGAGCAGTACTTC,CASSTNYEQYF
.,TRBJ1-1,.,TRBV27,TGTGCCAGCAGCCTAACCGACATGGGCACTGAAGCTTTCTTT,CASSLTDMGTEAFF
.,TRBJ1-6,.,TRBV19,TGTGCCAGTAGTCTGAAGCCCCCGAGCTCCTATAATTCACCCCTCCACTTT,CASSLKPPSSYNSPLHF
.,TRBJ1-4,.,TRBV18,TGTGCCAGCTCAGATCCAGCGCTTCCTAATGAAAAACTGTTTTTT,CASSDPALPNEKLFF
.,TRBJ1-5,.,TRBV29-1,TGCAGCGTTGGCCAGGGGATAGACCAGCCCCAGCATTTT,CSVGQGIDQPQHF
.,TRBJ1-1,.,TRBV28,TGTGCCAGCCACAGCCTGAACACTGAAGCTTTCTTT,CASHSLNTEAFF
.,TRBJ1-1,.,TRBV11-2,TGTGCCAGCAGCTTCGGAATGGGAAACACTGAAGCTTTCTTT,CASSFGMGNTEAFF
.,TRBJ2-3,TRBD2,TRBV7-9,TGTGCCAGCAGCTTGGGACTAGCGGGGGGAAAAGATACGCAGTATTTT,CASSLGLAGGKDTQYF
.,TRBJ2-1,.,TRBV30,TGTGCCTGGAGCGATGGACAGTTCTACAATGAGCAGTTCTTC,CAWSDGQFYNEQFF
.,TRBJ2-7,.,TRBV29-1,TGCAGCGTTGAAAGGGAAGGGACCGAGCAGTACTTC,CSVEREGTEQYF
once,TRBJ2-1,TRBD1,TRBV7-3,TGTGCCAGCAGCCTCGTACAGGGGGCTCTCTACAATGAGCAGTTCTTC,CASSLVQGALYNEQFF
.,TRBJ1-1,.,TRBV7-9,TGTGCCAGCAGCTTAGGGGGGGCTCCGAACACTGAAGCTTTCTTT,CASSLGGAPNTEAFF
.,TRBJ2-4,.,TRBV19,TGTGCCAGTAGTATGTCGCTGGGGGCCAAAAACATTCAGTACTTC,CASSMSLGAKNIQYF
.,TRBJ2-2,.,TRBV7-8,TGTGCCACCACGGACAACACCGGGGAGCTGTTTTTT,CATTDNTGELFF
once,TRBJ1-5,.,TRBV11-1,TGTGCCAGCAGCTTAGAAGGGACCCGCGGTCAGCCCCAGCATTTT,CASSLEGTRGQPQHF
.,TRBJ2-5,TRBD1,TRBV27,TGTGCCAGCAGTCGCAGGGGACAGCAAGAGACCCAGTACTTC,CASSRRGQQETQYF
.,TRBJ1-5,.,TRBV19,TGTGCCAGTAGTGGGATGGGGAGCAATCAGCCCCAGCATTTT,CASSGMGSNQPQHF
.,TRBJ2-1,.,TRBV21-1,TGTGCCAGCAGCGGACAGACTAGCGGGAGGGCCGACGGTGAGCAGTTCTTC,CASSGQTSGRADGEQFF
once,TRBJ1-1,.,TRBV9,TGTGCCAGCAGCGTAACCGAGAACACTGAAGCTTTCTTT,CASSVTENTEAFF
.,TRBJ1-2,.,TRBV6-1,TGTGCCAGCATGGGACCCCACTATGGCTACACCTTC,CASMGPHYGYTF
few,TRBJ1-2,.,TRBV7-9,TGTGCCAGCAGCTTAGAGGGAGAGTTGGGCTATGGCTACACCTTC,CASSLEGELGYGYTF
.,TRBJ2-2,.,TRBV4-2,TGTGCCAGCAGCCAAGATCAAGATATCACCGGGGAGCTGTTTTTT,CASSQDQDITGELFF
.,TRBJ2-7,.,TRBV20-1,TGCAGTGCTAAAAGGGACTACGAGCAGTACTTC,CSAKRDYEQYF
once,TRBJ2-3,.,TRBV7-9,TGTGCCAGCAGCTTATTGGGGGTACCCACAGATACGCAGTATTTT,CASSLLGVPTDTQYF
.,TRBJ1-2,.,TRBV6-6,TGTGCCAGCAGTTACCCCCGCGACGTTGTTGGCTACACCTTC,CASSYPRDVVGYTF
.,TRBJ1-2,.,TRBV11-1,TGTGCCAGCAGCTTGCAGCGTGACTATGGCTACACCTTC,CASSLQRDYGYTF
.,TRBJ2-1,.,TRBV2,TGTGCCAGCAGTGACCGGCCAAGGAATGAGCAGTTCTTC,CASSDRPRNEQFF
.,TRBJ1-1,TRBD1,TRBV29-1,TGCAGCGTTCAGGGACAGCGGGGAACTGAAGCTTTCTTT,CSVQGQRGTEAFF
.,TRBJ2-7,.,TRBV28,TGTGCCAGCAGAAGAAACAGGGCCCAGGGGTACGAGCAGTACTTC,CASRRNRAQGYEQYF
.,TRBJ2-3,.,TRBV29-1,TGCAGCGTTGAGAGTGGAGATACGCAGTATTTT,CSVESGDTQYF
.,TRBJ1-1,TRBD1,TRBV7-9,TGTGCCAGCAGCCAAGAATGGGGCAGGGGGGCTTTCTTT,CASSQEWGRGAFF
.,TRBJ1-2,TRBD1,TRBV6-6,TGTGCCAGCAGTTACTCAGGGACAGGAAACTATGGCTACACCTTC,CASSYSGTGNYGYTF
.,TRBJ1-2,.,TRBV7-9,TGTGCCAGCAGCTTAGTTAGCGGGGATGGCTACACCTTC,CASSLVSGDGYTF
.,TRBJ1-1,.,TRBV5-4,TGTGCCAGCAGCTTGGATTACACTGAAGCTTTCTTT,CASSLDYTEAFF
.,TRBJ2-3,.,TRBV5-1,TGCGCCAGCAGCTTGGGGGGAGATACGCAGTATTTT,CASSLGGDTQYF
.,TRBJ2-1,TRBD2,TRBV29-1,TGCAGCGTTGCCTTTCTAGCGGGGGTGTACAATGAGCAGTTCTTC,CSVAFLAGVYNEQFF
.,TRBJ1-5,TRBD1,TRBV5-6,TGTGCCAGCAGCTTGGGGTTGGGACAGGGGACGCCCCAGCATTTT,CASSLGLGQGTPQHF
.,TRBJ1-3,.,TRBV11-2,TGTGCCAGCAGCTTGACTCCGGCCTCTGGAAACACCATATATTTT,CASSLTPASGNTIYF
once,TRBJ2-3,.,TRBV9,TGTGCCAGCAGCGTAGAAGTGGTGGGAAGGACAGATACGCAGTATTTT,CASSVEVVGRTDTQYF
.,TRBJ2-2,TRBD2,TRBV5-1,TGCGCCAGCAGCTTGGTCGGGAGGGTGGCCGGGGAGCTGTTTTTT,CASSLVGRVAGELFF
.,TRBJ2-1,TRBD2,TRBV4-3,TGCGCCAGCAGCCAAGATCCTTCTAGCGGGGGGACCTACAATGAGCAGTTCTTC,CASSQDPSSGGTYNEQFF
.,TRBJ2-5,.,TRBV6-6,TGTGCCAGCAGCCACCCGGCTGCCTTGGAGACCCAGTACTTC,CASSHPAALETQYF
.,TRBJ2-1,TRBD1,TRBV6-1,TGTGCCACCGACAGGGATGGGGGTAATGAGCAGTTCTTC,CATDRDGGNEQFF
.,TRBJ1-2,.,TRBV5-1,TGCGCCAGCAGCTTTGGGGGGCTTGATGGCTACACCTTC,CASSFGGLDGYTF
few,TRBJ2-7,TRBD1,TRBV28,TGTGCCAGCAGGGGTACAGGGGGCATTTTTTTCTCCTACGAGCAGTACTTC,CASRGTGGIFFSYEQYF
few,TRBJ1-2,.,TRBV7-8,TGTGCCAGCAGCTTAGATGCGGAAGGCTACACCTTC,CASSLDAEGYTF
.,TRBJ2-1,TRBD2,TRBV11-1,TGTGCCAGCACCCCCGGGCTAGCGGGGGGCAATGAGCAGTTCTTC,CASTPGLAGGNEQFF
.,TRBJ1-1,TRBD1,TRBV7-9,TGTGCCAGCAGCCTGCAGGGGGCGAACACTGAAGCTTTCTTT,CASSLQGANTEAFF
.,TRBJ2-7,TRBD1,TRBV28,TGTGCCAGCAGTCCTCCGGGACAGAGCTCCTACGAGCAGTACTTC,CASSPPGQSSYEQYF
.,TRBJ2-1,.,TRBV5-1,TGCGCCAGCAGCTCCGACTTGAATGAGCAGTTCTTC,CASSSDLNEQFF
.,TRBJ2-7,.,TRBV7-2,TGTGCCAGCAGCTTAGCTCTCCGACATTACGAGCAGTACTTC,CASSLALRHYEQYF
.,TRBJ2-5,.,TRBV15,TGTGCCACCAGCAGCCAGGGGAATTCCCAAGAGACCCAGTACTTC,CATSSQGNSQETQYF